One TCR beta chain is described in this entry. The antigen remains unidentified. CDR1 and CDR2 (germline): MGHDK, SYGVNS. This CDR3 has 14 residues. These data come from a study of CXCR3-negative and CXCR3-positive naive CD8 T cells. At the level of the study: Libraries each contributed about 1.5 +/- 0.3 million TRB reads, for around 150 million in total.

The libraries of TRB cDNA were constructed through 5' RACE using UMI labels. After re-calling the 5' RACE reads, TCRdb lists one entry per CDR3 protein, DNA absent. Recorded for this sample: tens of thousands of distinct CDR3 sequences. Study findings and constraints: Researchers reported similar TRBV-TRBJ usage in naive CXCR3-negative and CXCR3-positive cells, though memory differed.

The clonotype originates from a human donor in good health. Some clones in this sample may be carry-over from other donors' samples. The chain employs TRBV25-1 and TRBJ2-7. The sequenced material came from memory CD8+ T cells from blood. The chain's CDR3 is CASSEFDSSYEQYF.